A selection of T cell receptor beta chains follows, all from one sample in a study of PD-L1 blockade in urothelial cancer. The assay was immunoSEQ multiplex PCR, and TCRdb's table has in-frame clones only and misses some. The sample yields more than 45,000 clones, around 89% seen once. The source was PBMCs, collected around atezolizumab (anti-PD-L1) treatment. The receptors derive from an older man with urothelial cancer. Both conserved end residues are part of each CDR3. Rows give clone size only sometimes, using once, few, many, or a class for an expanded clone.

V gene	clone size	J gene	CDR3 protein
TRBV19	medium-sized	TRBJ1-1	CASSVQTGVKAEAFF
TRBV28	once	TRBJ1-1	CASSLSRVNTEAFF
TRBV5-1	.	TRBJ2-7	CASSLAYGGGYEQYF
TRBV5-4	.	TRBJ1-2	CASSLGDRNYGYTF
TRBV5-5	.	TRBJ1-2	CASSPRDAYGYTF
TRBV5-4	.	TRBJ2-3	CASSFRLAGNTDTQYF
TRBV30	.	TRBJ2-1	CAWSVNPSGGYNEQFF
TRBV18	.	TRBJ2-7	CASSPGGSSYEQYF
TRBV27	.	TRBJ2-2	CASSLWDRVDTGELFF
TRBV18	.	TRBJ2-5	CASSREAGETQYF
TRBV4-2	.	TRBJ2-1	CASSQEGGREHNEQFF
TRBV27	.	TRBJ2-1	CASSLPAGMYNEQFF
TRBV28	.	TRBJ1-2	CASSIGQYYGYTF
TRBV7-9	.	TRBJ1-1	CASSWGQENTEAFF
TRBV7-2	.	TRBJ1-1	CASSSSGQNTEAFF
TRBV7-2	.	TRBJ2-5	CASSLGGLAGGETQYF
TRBV6-1	.	TRBJ2-4	CASSEDIRIAKNIQYF
TRBV7-2	.	TRBJ1-3	CASSLGSGAGNTIYF
TRBV18	.	TRBJ2-1	CASSRSQGGEQFF
TRBV20-1	.	TRBJ2-7	CSALAGREQYF
TRBV9	.	TRBJ2-5	CASSVVGTGPWETQYF
TRBV2	.	TRBJ2-7	CASSEFPAGGLTSYEQYF
TRBV15	.	TRBJ1-5	CATSRGTGGINQPQHF
TRBV13	few	TRBJ1-1	CASSSPGQKAFF
TRBV7-8	.	TRBJ1-1	CASSPPGQNTEAFF
TRBV11-2	.	TRBJ2-1	CASSRETGTSGEQFF
TRBV6-1	once	TRBJ1-1	CASSAGGPNTEAFF
TRBV19	.	TRBJ2-7	CASSMDRDRYEQYF
TRBV2	few	TRBJ2-1	CASRRLAGGSGNNEQFF
TRBV4-1	.	TRBJ2-1	CASSQVAPLAWVNEQFF
TRBV27	.	TRBJ2-5	CASSYGFAGGMLETQYF
TRBV10-3	.	TRBJ1-5	CAISEQGTGLGNQPQHF
TRBV9	.	TRBJ1-1	CASSIGHENTEAFF
TRBV18	.	TRBJ1-2	CASSPRGDYGYTF
TRBV5-4	.	TRBJ2-6	CASSRTDRGSGANVLTF
TRBV15	.	TRBJ1-2	CATSRDIQGLGYTF
TRBV7-2	.	TRBJ2-1	CASNVPPSNEQFF
TRBV10-3	.	TRBJ2-7	CAISPRGGLAVYEQYF
TRBV27	.	TRBJ2-7	CASSSTGWRSYEQYF
TRBV9	.	TRBJ2-3	CASSVRDRGSTDTQYF